A few counts support the clone carrying this TCR beta chain. The sample comes from a study of blood T cell repertoires in COVID-19. Turning to the study itself: Donors in the United States, Italy and Spain gave samples during acute or convalescent COVID-19. T cells, B-cell-depleted T cells, or PBMCs supplied cDNA or gDNA.

J gave up 6 bases and V 3 bases, and 5 bases lay outside the gene matches. CDR1 and CDR2 (germline): SGHVS, FNYEAQ. This CDR3 has 14 residues. Authors' methods: Amplification with reference gene primers provided the estimates of nucleated cell counts. Profiling relied on immunoSEQ multiplex PCR, and the TCRdb table lists in-frame clones only, not all of them. The DNA gave D and trimming, while V, J and clone size come from that table. The data contain 100,000 to 120,000 clones, 88% of them singletons. The material sequenced was peripheral blood. The V call is TRBV7-6, the J call TRBJ1-2, with 9 positions matching TRBD1. The clonotype originates from a woman in her forties or fifties with acute or convalescent COVID-19. The CDR3 coding sequence is TGTGCCAGCAGCTTTGACCGGGACAGGGATGGCTACACCTTC. It yields the protein CASSFDRDRDGYTF.